What follows are 2 T cell receptor beta chains derived from one specimen sequenced in a study of blood T cell repertoires in COVID-19. TCRdb's table, derived via immunoSEQ multiplex PCR, lists solely in-frame clones and lacks some. The sample holds 200,000 to 300,000 clones; more than 75% are singletons and the top ten take about 2.7%. Sequenced sample: PBMCs or T cells enriched from blood (not recorded which). These receptors were obtained from a woman aged 18-29 years who had recovered from COVID-19.

The rearrangement uses TRBV7-8 and TRBJ1-2; the match to TRBD1 covers 9 bases. The CDR3 loop spans 14 amino acids. Germline assignment: CDR1 SGHVS and CDR2 FQNEAQ. V dropped 4 bases and J dropped 6; count of bases not matched to a gene: 6. The DNA for the CDR3 is TGTGCCAGCAGCTGGCGGCGGGACAGGGATGGCTACACCTTC. Translated: CASSWRRDRDGYTF.

Points on this clone: This CDR3 is also generated by other DNA sequences in the sample. The CDR3 loop reads CASSFSGTGEHYGYTF. Here the CDR3 DNA reads TGCGCCAGCAGCTTCTCCGGGACAGGGGAACACTATGGCTACACCTTC. The chain is built from TRBV4-3 and TRBJ1-2, with TRBD1 matching over 10 bases. Trimming removed 5 bases from V and 3 bases from J; junction bases left unmatched: 9. In germline, CDR1 is LGHNA, CDR2 YSLEER. The CDR3 has 16 residues.